The 20 T cell receptor beta chains presented below share a single source sample, sequenced in a study of tumor-infiltrating lymphocytes in oesophageal squamous cell carcinoma. TCRdb ran MiXCR on the reads and lists one entry per CDR3 protein. Among over 9,000 distinct CDR3 sequences listed, over 50% were seen once. Sequenced: blood. The source of these receptors is a female donor with esophageal squamous cell carcinoma.

This clonotype is classed as medium-sized. The chain combines TRBV6-1 with TRBJ2-7; 9 positions agree with TRBD2. Looked up from germline, CDR1 is MNHNS and CDR2 is SASEGT. The CDR3 is 15 residues long. V lost 6 bases to trimming and J lost 3 bases; unmatched junction nucleotides: 9. This CDR3 reads CASRASGTSFYEQYF. In nucleotides, the CDR3 is TGTGCCAGCAGGGCAAGCGGGACTAGCTTCTACGAGCAGTACTTC.

CDR3 in amino acids: CASSLDPAANEQFF. The CDR3 DNA reads as TGTGCCAGCAGCTTAGATCCGGCGGCCAATGAGCAGTTCTTC. The J gene is TRBJ2-1, the V gene TRBV11-2, with D unclear. Germline-derived CDR1 and CDR2 are SGHAT and FQNNGV. The CDR3 spans 14 residues. The V end was cut by 0 bases, the J end by 6 bases, with 9 bases between.

Worth noting for this clonotype: The CDR3 ends on some other residue instead of the conserved phenylalanine or tryptophan, so this is likely a read error. No DNA is shown, since the ends of the CDR3 on it are uncertain; the CDR3 is the one TCRdb lists. The V call is TRBV7-2, the J call TRBJ2-3; the listed D gene, TRBD1, was not tested against the DNA. From its first to its last residue, the CDR3 has 14 amino acids. Germline CDR1 is SGHTA and CDR2 is FQGNSA. The CDR3 region is CASSADWAEQYFGP.

CDR3 residues: CASRIAAQGGEQFF. The CDR3 nucleotides are TGTGCCAGCAGAATAGCGGCCCAAGGTGGTGAGCAGTTCTTC. The chain recombines TRBV2 with TRBJ2-7; D is possibly TRBD2 (6 bases). The last part of the DNA fits TRBJ2-1 better; the J call may be wrong. The CDR3 totals 14 residues. Per germline, CDR1 SNHLY and CDR2 FYNNEI.

This chain connects TRBV7-2 to TRBJ2-3, with 7 nucleotides matching TRBD1. The DNA end lines up better with TRBJ1-2; the J call may be wrong. CDR1 is SGHTA, CDR2 FQGNSA, per germline. The CDR3 spans 15 residues. The CDR3 reads CASSSRNRGGYGYTF. In DNA, the CDR3 is TGTGCCAGCAGCTCCAGGAACAGGGGTGGCTATGGCTACACCTTC.

The CDR3 sequence is CASSLRDSYEQYF. CDR3 coding DNA: TGTGCCAGCAGCTTACGGGACTCCTACGAGCAGTACTTC. This chain connects TRBV11-1 to TRBJ2-7, with D perhaps matching TRBD2 (5 bases). CDR3 length equals 13 residues. V was cut by 2 bases and J by 0 bases, with 5 bases left in between. The germline V gene encodes CDR1 SGHAT and CDR2 FQDESV (reference sequence).

A few counts support this clonotype. The chain employs TRBV7-3 and TRBJ2-5; TRBD2 matches 15 bases. CDR1 is SGHTA and CDR2 is FQGTGA in the germline V gene. The CDR3 is made up of 18 amino acids. V was clipped by 3 bases and J by 5 bases; unmatched bases: 10. The CDR3 spells CASSLRTSGRAGTETQYF. In DNA, the CDR3 is TGTGCCAGCAGCTTGAGGACTAGCGGGAGGGCCGGTACGGAGACCCAGTACTTC.

In this sample, this clonotype turned up once. The V call is TRBV7-6, the J call TRBJ2-1; D uncertain. The CDR3 contains 15 residues. From germline, CDR1 is SGHVS and CDR2 FNYEAQ. The V end was cut by 4 bases, the J end by 0 bases, with 10 bases between. CDR3 residues: CASSWQVISYNEQFF. The CDR3 nucleotides are TGTGCCAGCAGCTGGCAAGTAATCTCCTACAATGAGCAGTTCTTC.

Details on this clonotype: Mismatch with germline at one junction end may stem from a read error. This rearrangement joins TRBV7-6 to TRBJ2-5, with D possibly TRBD1 on 7 matching bases. Germline CDR1 is SGHVS and CDR2 is FNYEAQ. CDR3 length: 16 amino acids. CDR3 residues: CASSLAGGTGLETQYF. CDR3 nucleotide sequence: TGTGCTAGCAGCTTAGCAGGGGGGACGGGTCTAGAGACCCAGTACTTC.

CDR3 in DNA: TGTGCCAGCAGCTTATTCGTGCTAGCGGGAGGGAGGTCAGATACGCAGTACTTC. It codes for CASSLFVLAGGRSDTQYF. The chain has TRBV11-2 and TRBJ2-7; TRBD2 matches 12 bases. This CDR3 has 18 residues. V shed 2 bases and J 9 bases; nucleotides not matched to a gene: 17. CDR1 and CDR2 from the germline V gene are SGHAT and FQNNGV.

This clonotype was found once. A read error may produce the germline difference seen at one junction end. The chain's CDR3 is CASSLGSGQLNTGELFF. The CDR3 nucleotides are TGTGCCAGCAGCTTAGGGTCTGGACAGTTGAACACCGGGGAGCTGTTTTTT. V gene TRBV5-3 combines with J gene TRBJ1-4; possible D gene TRBD1, 6 bases. TRBJ2-2 matches the DNA end more closely, so the J call is doubtful. TRBV5-3 is sorted into the ORF group, with uncertain function. The CDR3 runs to 17 residues.

In its sample, this clonotype was seen many times. The V gene is TRBV10-2, the J gene TRBJ2-1; TRBD2 might be the D (6 bases). The better agreement between TRBJ2-7 and the DNA end casts doubt on the J call. The V gene's germline CDR1 is WSHSY and CDR2 SAAADI. This CDR3 is 14 amino acids long. CDR3 bases: TGCGCCAGCGCGTTCGGGAGCTCCTACAATGAGCAGTACTTC. This gives the protein CASAFGSSYNEQYF.

V gene TRBV7-2 combines with J gene TRBJ2-1; unclear D gene. From germline, CDR1 is SGHTA and CDR2 FQGNSA. Between the trimmed V and J ends, which lost 1 base and 0 bases, there was a span of 7 bases. The length of the CDR3 is 15 residues. The CDR3 DNA reads TGTGCCAGCAGCTTAGATGTCAGCTCCTACAATGAGCAGTTCTTC. Protein product: CASSLDVSSYNEQFF.

This clonotype occurred many times. This may come from a read error, since a much larger clone is one base off. The V gene is TRBV7-9, the J gene TRBJ2-1, with unresolved D. This CDR3 has 12 amino acids. Trimming removed 6 bases from V and 10 bases from J, with 13 bases in between. Germline CDR1 reads SEHNR; CDR2 reads FQNEAQ (reference sequence). The CDR3 here is CASSSSSYEQFF. In DNA, the CDR3 is TGTGCCAGCAGTTCGAGCTCCTACGAGCAGTTCTTC. Looking up the rest from reference TRBV7-9 and TRBJ2-1 gives the full variable domain: DTGVSQNPRHKITKRGQNVTFRCDPISEHNRLYWYRQTLGQGPEFLTYFQNEAQLEKSRLLSDRFSAERPKGSFSTLEIQRTEQGDSAMYLCASSSSSYEQFFGPGTRLTVL.

This clonotype was seen a single time. The conserved phenylalanine or tryptophan is not found at the CDR3 terminus, so this likely reflects a read error. No DNA is shown, since the ends of the CDR3 on it are uncertain; the CDR3 is the one TCRdb lists. This CDR3 reads CASSIPGT. The chain couples TRBV19 to TRBJ2-6; the table's D gene call, TRBD1, was not cross checked with the DNA. With termini counted, the CDR3 has 8 amino acids. Looked up from germline, CDR1 is LNHDA and CDR2 is SQIVND (reference sequence).

This sequence joins TRBV18 and TRBJ2-7, with 10 bases that match TRBD2. TRBJ2-1 explains the end of the DNA better; the J call may be wrong. The CDR3 sequence is 17 residues long. Per the germline V gene, CDR1 is KGHSH and CDR2 is LQKENI. The CDR3 coding sequence is TGTGCCAGCTCCCCCCTTTCAACTAGCGGGGCTTACAATGAGCAGTTCTTC. Protein product: CASSPLSTSGAYNEQFF.

The rearrangement links TRBV24-1 to TRBJ1-1; D is unresolved. V was cut by 7 bases and J by 1 base, with 6 bases left in between. The CDR3 is made up of 12 amino acids. The germline V gene has CDR1 KGHDR and CDR2 SFDVKD. CDR3 nucleotides: TGTGCCACCAGGCCAACGAACACTGAAGCTTTCTTT. It codes for CATRPTNTEAFF.

This rearrangement joins TRBV5-1 to TRBJ2-7, with D unclear. The end of the DNA fits TRBJ2-5 better, so the J call may be wrong. Germline CDR1 is SGHRS and CDR2 is YFSETQ. The CDR3 covers 15 residues. The CDR3 sequence: CASSLEVSGQETQYF. Written as DNA, the CDR3 is TGCGCCAGCAGCTTGGAGGTTAGTGGTCAAGAGACCCAGTACTTC.

With respect to this clonotype: The junction departs from the called germline gene at one end, perhaps through a read error. The chain links TRBV28 to TRBJ1-5; no reliable D call. The germline gives CDR1 MDHEN, CDR2 SYDVKM. The CDR3 covers 15 residues. CDR3 residues: CASREDLRSNQAQHF. CDR3 sequence (DNA): TGTGCCAGCAGGGAAGATTTGCGGAGCAATCAGGCCCAGCATTTT.

In this sample, this clonotype turned up a few times. The chain carries TRBV7-2 and TRBJ2-5; D assignment may be TRBD1 or TRBD2 (6 bases each). The CDR3 contains 18 residues. The V gene lost 8 bases and the J gene lost 4 bases, with 29 bases spanning the gap. The germline gives CDR1 SGHTA, CDR2 FQGNSA. In DNA form, the CDR3 reads TGTGCCAGCCTACCTGGCCGGGGGCTAGCGAGGGGAGGAGAGACCCAGTACTTC. This sequence encodes CASLPGRGLARGGETQYF.